This T cell receptor (beta chain) is from a study of blood T cell repertoires in COVID-19. Background on the study: Collection of acute and convalescent COVID-19 samples took place in the United States, Italy and Spain. Nucleic acid was either cDNA or gDNA, and it came from T cells, B-cell-depleted T cells, or PBMCs.

V lost 1 base, J lost 3 bases, and 4 bases stayed unmatched. The CDR3 runs 15 residues. Germline V lookup: CDR1 SGHTA, CDR2 FQGNSA. Original data processing: Researchers report that nucleated cell counts were estimated from reference gene primer amplification. Data came from immunoSEQ multiplex PCR; TCRdb stores just in-frame clones and leaves some out. That table supplies the V and J calls and clone size; D and trimming were determined from the DNA. The repertoire includes nearly 45,000 clones, approximately 90% of them detected once, and 23% sits in the top ten. This clone appeared a few times. Other DNA sequences in the same sample also yield this CDR3.

Sequencing was done on a sample of peripheral blood. The sequence derives from a woman over 75 in a cohort sampled during active or convalescent COVID-19. V is TRBV7-2 and J is TRBJ2-7; TRBD2 aligns across 9 bases. The CDR3 coding sequence is TGTGCCAGCAGCTTAGGGTTAGCGGGGGACTACGAGCAGTACTTC. As protein: CASSLGLAGDYEQYF.